These T cell receptor beta chains were read from a single sample in a study of T cells in Graves' hyperthyroidism and ophthalmopathy. TCRdb called the multiplex PCR reads again in MiXCR, with one record for every CDR3 protein. The data contain about 380,000 distinct CDR3 sequences, about 14% of them singletons. The sample taken for sequencing was blood. These receptor sequences come from a woman aged 30 to 39 with Graves' ophthalmopathy. Both conserved end residues are part of each CDR3. Fields, in order: D gene, J gene, V gene, clone size, CDR3 DNA, CDR3 protein. A D gene is named only where the DNA matches it firmly. Clone size, where shown, is once, few, many, or a class for clones that have expanded.

TRBD2 TRBJ2-7 TRBV30 many TGTGCCTGGAGTGTTTGGGGAGGGCCCTCCTACGAGCAGTACTTC CAWSVWGGPSYEQYF
TRBD1 TRBJ2-5 TRBV20-1 many TGCAGTGCTCGACAGGGGGCGAGGGAGACCCAGTACTTC CSARQGARETQYF
NA TRBJ2-6 TRBV11-2 many TGTGCCAGCAGCTTAGTCGGGCTGGGGGTCCTCTCTGGGGCCAACGTCCTGACTTTC CASSLVGLGVLSGANVLTF
NA TRBJ1-2 TRBV6-1 once TGTGCCAGCAGTGAGACAGTTATAGCTAACTATGGCTACACCTTC CASSETVIANYGYTF
NA TRBJ2-4 TRBV7-2 NA TGTGCCAGCAGCTTAGTAGAGGGACTAGCCAAAAACATTCAGTACTTC CASSLVEGLAKNIQYF
NA TRBJ1-4 TRBV6-1 NA TGTGCCAGCAGTGAAGGCGTCCTGCAGGGAGGTGAAAAACTGTTTTTT CASSEGVLQGGEKLFF
NA TRBJ2-4 TRBV6-2/TRBV6-3 many TGTGCCAGTGCCGACAGCGCCAAAAACATTCAGTACTTC CASADSAKNIQYF
NA TRBJ2-5 TRBV29-1 many TGCAGCGTTGCAAACATAGGAACCCAAGAGACCCAGTACTTC CSVANIGTQETQYF
TRBD1 TRBJ1-6 TRBV6-1 many TGTGCCAGCACCGGACAGGGGGATAATTCACCCCTCCACTTT CASTGQGDNSPLHF
NA TRBJ2-7 TRBV27 many TGTGCCAGCAGCTTAGTAGGAGGTGAGCAGTACTTC CASSLVGGEQYF
NA TRBJ1-6 TRBV6-1 few TGTGCCAGCAGTGAAGCGCACGCCGGCAATTCACCCCTCCACTTT CASSEAHAGNSPLHF
TRBD1 TRBJ2-5 TRBV18 many TGTGCCAGCTCACGAGGGACAGGGGAACGAGAGACCCAGTACTTC CASSRGTGERETQYF
TRBD2 TRBJ2-1 TRBV5-1 many TGCGCCAGCAGCTTGGGAGGATCGCGGGGGTCTTCCTACAATGAGCAGTTCTTC CASSLGGSRGSSYNEQFF
NA TRBJ2-1 TRBV10-3 many TGTGCCATCAAAGGTTCGGGGGGCCCAGTCAGCAATGAGCAGTTCTTC CAIKGSGGPVSNEQFF
NA TRBJ1-4 TRBV6-1 many TGTGCCAGCAGCCCGAGGACGGGGGAAAAACTGTTTTTT CASSPRTGEKLFF
NA TRBJ1-5 TRBV4-1 few TGCGCCAGCAGCCTATTTACAGGTAATAGCAATCAGCCCCAGCATTTT CASSLFTGNSNQPQHF
TRBD1 TRBJ1-1 TRBV6-1 many TGTGCCATCCACAGGGGGCGGTTAACTGAAGCTTTCTTT CAIHRGRLTEAFF
TRBD1 TRBJ2-7 TRBV2 many TGTGCCAACACCGACAGGGAGTCCTACGAGCAGTACTTC CANTDRESYEQYF
TRBD1 TRBJ1-5 TRBV6-1 many TGTGCCAGCAGTGAAAGGGGGCAGGGATCACAGCCCCAGCATTTT CASSERGQGSQPQHF
TRBD2 TRBJ2-1 TRBV15 many TGTGCCACCAGCGGCGGACTAGCGGGGGGGCTTGGCAATGAGCAGTTCTTC CATSGGLAGGLGNEQFF
NA TRBJ2-6 TRBV7-3 NA TGTGCCAGCAGCTCCCCCCCGGGAGACTCTGGGGCCAACGTCCTGACTTTC CASSSPPGDSGANVLTF
NA TRBJ1-6 TRBV30 many TGTGCCTGGAGTGTCGCGAGGTATAATTCACCCCTCCACTTT CAWSVARYNSPLHF
NA TRBJ1-5 TRBV2 many TGTGCCAGCAGGATACGAACAGGGAGCAATCAGCCCCAGCATTTT CASRIRTGSNQPQHF
NA TRBJ1-1 TRBV12-3/TRBV12-4 many TGTGCCAGCAGTTTCCCCCTCGGGGGAGACACTGAAGCTTTCTTT CASSFPLGGDTEAFF
TRBD2 TRBJ2-1 TRBV18 few TGTGCCAGCTCACTGACTAGCGGGGGGAGCAATGAGCAGTTCTTC CASSLTSGGSNEQFF
TRBD1 TRBJ1-4 TRBV2 few TGTGCCAACGGATCCGGGACAGGGGGATTGGGGGAAAAACTGTTTTTT CANGSGTGGLGEKLFF
TRBD1 TRBJ2-7 TRBV10-3 NA TGTGCCATCAGTGGCCCGGGACAGGGGGGCGACGAGCAGTACTTC CAISGPGQGGDEQYF
NA TRBJ1-4 TRBV5-1 NA TGCGCCAGCAGCTTAACAGGGAGAACTAATGAAAAACTGTTTTTT CASSLTGRTNEKLFF
TRBD1 TRBJ1-5 TRBV20-1 NA TGCAGTGCCAGACAGGGCCGCGGCACCGGGACAGGGGGGCAGCCCCAGCATTTT CSARQGRGTGTGGQPQHF